The rows below give T cell receptor beta chains drawn from one sample of a study of tumor and adjacent non-tumor tissue in lung cancer. Using its own MiXCR run on the multiplex PCR reads, TCRdb lists one record per CDR3 protein. This table has roughly 200,000 distinct CDR3 sequences, approximately 74% appearing once. Sequencing was performed on lung tumor tissue. The receptors come from a man aged 55 to 70 with non-small cell lung cancer. Each CDR3 is given with its conserved first and last residue. Fields, in order: J gene, clone size, V gene, D gene, CDR3 DNA, CDR3 protein. D genes are given only for firm matches. Clone size, where shown, is once, few, many, or a class for clones that have expanded.

>TRBJ2-2|many|TRBV4-2|NA
TGTGCCAGCAGCCTCGGGTTCGGGCCGAACACCGGGGAGCTGTTTTTT
CASSLGFGPNTGELFF
>TRBJ2-7|large|TRBV11-1|NA
TGTGCCAGCAGCTTAGCGATTCGTGACAACTCCTACGAGCAGTACTTC
CASSLAIRDNSYEQYF
>TRBJ2-7|few|TRBV12-3/TRBV12-4|TRBD2
TGTGCCAGCAGCCCTAGCGGGAGGTCTCCCTACGCGCAGTACTTC
CASSPSGRSPYAQYF
>TRBJ2-5|many|TRBV11-3|NA
TGTGCCAGCAGCTTACTGGGCCTCGTTATCCAAGAGACCCAGTACTTC
CASSLLGLVIQETQYF
>TRBJ2-3|NA|TRBV12-5|TRBD1
TGCACTAGTGGTTTGCGACAGGGGGTTACAGATACGCAGTATTTT
CTSGLRQGVTDTQYF
>TRBJ1-4|NA|TRBV6-1|TRBD1
TGTGCCAGCCAGACCGGACAGGAAAATGAAAAACTGTTTTTT
CASQTGQENEKLFF
>TRBJ2-5|few|TRBV10-2|TRBD2
TGCGCCAGCAGTGAAACTAGCGGGTTTTGGACCCAGTACTTC
CASSETSGFWTQYF
>TRBJ1-3|NA|TRBV2|NA
TGTGCCAGTATTGAAAAACACGGACTGGCCATATATTTT
CASIEKHGLAIYF
>TRBJ2-3|NA|TRBV4-3|NA
TGCGCTAGCAGCCAAGATAGAACTGGCACCACAGATACGCAGTATTTT
CASSQDRTGTTDTQYF
>TRBJ2-1|NA|TRBV6-6|TRBD2
TGTGTCAGCAGTCAAACCGCGGGGGGGAAAAATGAGCAGTTCTTC
CVSSQTAGGKNEQFF
>TRBJ2-5|NA|TRBV19|NA
TGTACCAGTAGTATAGGACGAGGGCGATACCAAGAGACCCAGTACTTC
CTSSIGRGRYQETQYF
>TRBJ2-1|many|TRBV11-2|NA
TGTGCCAGCAGCTCGGCGGGGTACAATGAGCAGTTCTTC
CASSSAGYNEQFF
>TRBJ2-7|NA|TRBV6-2/TRBV6-3|NA
TGTGCCAGTAGACCCACGATTCACAACGACCAGTACTTC
CASRPTIHNDQYF
>TRBJ1-1|NA|TRBV12-3/TRBV12-4|TRBD1
TGTGCCAGCAGCCCAGGGGGACAGGGGGATTCGAACACTGAAGCTTTCTTT
CASSPGGQGDSNTEAFF
>TRBJ2-1|few|TRBV20-1|TRBD2
TGCAGTGCTAGACATAGCGGGAGGTCGGGCAATGAGCAGTTCTTC
CSARHSGRSGNEQFF
>TRBJ2-3|NA|TRBV5-4|NA
TGTGCCAGCAGTATCTCAGGGTGGTCAGATACGCAGTATTTT
CASSISGWSDTQYF
>TRBJ2-5|NA|TRBV11-1|NA
TGTGCCAGCAGCTTAGCAACTAGTGAGACCCAGTATTTC
CASSLATSETQYF
>TRBJ1-5|NA|TRBV20-1|TRBD1
TGCAGTACTAGAGATGGGGGACAGGTTGGCAATCAGCACCAGCATTTT
CSTRDGGQVGNQHQHF
>TRBJ2-1|NA|TRBV5-4|NA
TGTGCCAGCAGCTTCAGACCAGCAGGCGACAATGAGCAGTTCTTC
CASSFRPAGDNEQFF
>TRBJ2-3|many|TRBV6-5|NA
TGTGCCAGCAGGGGATCTAGCACAGATACGCAGTATTTT
CASRGSSTDTQYF
>TRBJ2-1|NA|TRBV4-1|TRBD2
TGCGCCAGCAGCCCTAGACTAGCGGGAGTTTACAATGAGCAGTTCTTC
CASSPRLAGVYNEQFF
>TRBJ2-1|NA|TRBV11-1|NA
TGTGGCAGCAGCTTAGAGTTGGTACACGATGAGCAGTTCTTC
CGSSLELVHDEQFF